Following are 6 T cell receptor beta chains from one sample sequenced in a study of cytomegalovirus exposure and HLA in healthy donors. The PCR contained 60 Vbeta and 13 Jbeta primers. Some clones are missing from TCRdb's copy, which holds only in-frame ones; the method was immunoSEQ multiplex PCR. Here the sample spans some 150,000 clones, more than 75% being singletons. Sequencing input: PBMCs. Source of these receptors: a man aged 30 to 39 in good health and CMV-seropositive.

The chain combines TRBV7-9 with TRBJ2-5, with D possibly TRBD1 on 5 matching bases. Trimming removed 1 base from V and 5 bases from J, with 11 bases in between. The germline gives CDR1 SEHNR, CDR2 FQNEAQ (reference sequence). This CDR3 region has 14 residues. The CDR3: CASSLVDSWETQYF. The CDR3, as DNA: TGTGCCAGCAGCTTAGTAGACAGTTGGGAGACCCAGTACTTC.

This chain uses TRBV5-1 with TRBJ2-3; TRBD1 matches 10 bases. V gave up 4 bases and J gave up 8 bases; unmatched junction bases: 7. Germline assignment: CDR1 SGHRS and CDR2 YFSETQ. The length of the CDR3 is 14 residues. CDR3 DNA: TGCGCCAGCAGCCAAGGACAGGGGGGTGGTACGCAGTATTTT. Translating it yields CASSQGQGGGTQYF. Using reference TRBV5-1 and TRBJ2-3 for the parts outside the CDR3, the full variable domain is KAGVTQTPRYLIKTRGQQVTLSCSPISGHRSVSWYQQTPGQGLQFLFEYFSETQRNKGNFPGRFSGRQFSNSRSEMNVSTLELGDSALYLCASSQGQGGGTQYFGPGTRLTVL.

This chain uses TRBV27 with TRBJ1-5; no reliable D call. Germline CDR1 reads MNHEY; CDR2 reads SMNVEV (reference sequence). With 10 bases removed from V and 0 bases from J, the gap between germline ends came to 13 bases. The CDR3 length is 14 residues. The CDR3 reads CATRPGISNQPQHF. The DNA of the CDR3 is TGTGCCACCCGTCCAGGAATTAGCAATCAGCCCCAGCATTTT.

A few counts support this clone. This chain links TRBV9 with TRBJ2-3; 9 bases are a match to TRBD2. CDR3 size: 19 residues. Trimming removed 0 bases from V and 0 bases from J; junction bases left unmatched: 11. The germline gives CDR1 SGDLS, CDR2 YYNGEE. The CDR3, as DNA: TGTGCCAGCAGCGTAGCTGGGGCGGGGGGGCTGGGGAGCACAGATACGCAGTATTTT. The encoded protein is CASSVAGAGGLGSTDTQYF. Full variable domain (missing parts from reference TRBV9 and TRBJ2-3): DSGVTQTPKHLITATGQRVTLRCSPRSGDLSVYWYQQSLDQGLQFLIQYYNGEERAKGNILERFSAQQFPDLHSELNLSSLELGDSALYFCASSVAGAGGLGSTDTQYFGPGTRLTVL.

The chain uses TRBV5-1 and TRBJ2-5; TRBD1 aligns across 8 bases. The V gene's germline CDR1 is SGHRS and CDR2 YFSETQ. The ends lost 4 bases at V and 2 bases at J; junction bases unmatched: 7. CDR3 length equals 15 residues. The chain's CDR3 is CASSARQGRQETQYF. The CDR3 bases are TGCGCCAGCAGCGCACGACAGGGGAGACAAGAGACCCAGTACTTC.

The CDR3 reads CASSPDRGSTEAFF. In nucleotides, the CDR3 is TGCGCCAGCAGCCCGGACAGGGGGAGCACTGAAGCTTTCTTT. This sequence joins TRBV4-3 and TRBJ1-1; TRBD1 agrees at 10 bases. The germline gives CDR1 LGHNA, CDR2 YSLEER. This CDR3 comprises 14 residues. V lost 4 bases and J lost 4; bases outside the gene matches: 3.